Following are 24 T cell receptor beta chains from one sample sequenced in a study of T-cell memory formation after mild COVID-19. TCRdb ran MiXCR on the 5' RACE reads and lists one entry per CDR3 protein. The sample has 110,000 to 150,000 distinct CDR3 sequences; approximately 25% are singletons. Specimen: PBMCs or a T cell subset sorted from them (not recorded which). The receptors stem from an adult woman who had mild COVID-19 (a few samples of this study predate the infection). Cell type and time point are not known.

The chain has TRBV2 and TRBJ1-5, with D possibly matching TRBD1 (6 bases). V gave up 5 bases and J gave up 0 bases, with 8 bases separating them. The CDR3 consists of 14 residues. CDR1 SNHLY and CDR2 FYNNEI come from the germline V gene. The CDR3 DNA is TGTGCCAGCAGTCAACAGGGTAGCAATCAGCCCCAGCATTTT. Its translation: CASSQQGSNQPQHF.

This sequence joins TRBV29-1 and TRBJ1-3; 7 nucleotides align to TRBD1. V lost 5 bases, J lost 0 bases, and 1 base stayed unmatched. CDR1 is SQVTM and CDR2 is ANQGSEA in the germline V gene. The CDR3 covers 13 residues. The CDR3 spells CSVQGDSGNTIYF. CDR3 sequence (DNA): TGCAGCGTTCAGGGGGACTCTGGAAACACCATATATTTT. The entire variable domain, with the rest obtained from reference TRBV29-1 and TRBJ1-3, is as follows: SAVISQKPSRDICQRGTSLTIQCQVDSQVTMMFWYRQQPGQSLTLIATANQGSEATYESGFVIDKFPISRPNLTFSTLTVSNMSPEDSSIYLCSVQGDSGNTIYFGEGSWLTVV.

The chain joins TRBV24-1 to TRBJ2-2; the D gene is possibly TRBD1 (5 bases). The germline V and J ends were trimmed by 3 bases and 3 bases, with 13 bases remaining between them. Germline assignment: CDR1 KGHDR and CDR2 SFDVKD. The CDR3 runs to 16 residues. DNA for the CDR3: TGTGCCACCAGTGATGTTGGAGCAGGGCACACCGGGGAGCTGTTTTTT. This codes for CATSDVGAGHTGELFF.

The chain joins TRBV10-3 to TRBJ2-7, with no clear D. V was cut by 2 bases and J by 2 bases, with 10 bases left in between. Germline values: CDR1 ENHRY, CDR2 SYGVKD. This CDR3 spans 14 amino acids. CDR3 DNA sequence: TGTGCCATCAGTGAGGACATGCGGACCTACGAGCAGTACTTC. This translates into CAISEDMRTYEQYF.

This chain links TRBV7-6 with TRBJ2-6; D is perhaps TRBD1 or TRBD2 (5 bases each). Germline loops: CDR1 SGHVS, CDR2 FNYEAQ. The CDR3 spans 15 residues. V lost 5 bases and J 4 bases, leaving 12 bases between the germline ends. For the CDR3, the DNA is TGTGCCAGCAGCATGGGGGTATCAGGGGCCAACGTCCTGACTTTC. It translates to CASSMGVSGANVLTF. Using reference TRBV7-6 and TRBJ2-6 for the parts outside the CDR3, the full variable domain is GAGVSQSPRYKVTKRGQDVALRCDPISGHVSLYWYRQALGQGPEFLTYFNYEAQQDKSGLPNDRFSAERPEGSISTLTIQRTEQRDSAMYRCASSMGVSGANVLTFGAGSRLTVL.

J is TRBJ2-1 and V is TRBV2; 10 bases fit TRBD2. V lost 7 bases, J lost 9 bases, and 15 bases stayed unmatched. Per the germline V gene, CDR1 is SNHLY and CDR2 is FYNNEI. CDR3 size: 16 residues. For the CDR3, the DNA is TGTGCCAGCAACACCCCTCTAGCGGGAGTTGGGAGTGAGCAGTTCTTC. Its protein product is CASNTPLAGVGSEQFF.

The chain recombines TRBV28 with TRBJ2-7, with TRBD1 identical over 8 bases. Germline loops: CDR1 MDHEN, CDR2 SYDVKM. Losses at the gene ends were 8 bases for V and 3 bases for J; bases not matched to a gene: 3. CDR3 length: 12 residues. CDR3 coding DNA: TGTGCCAGCTTTGACAGGGGCTACGAGCAGTACTTC. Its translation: CASFDRGYEQYF.

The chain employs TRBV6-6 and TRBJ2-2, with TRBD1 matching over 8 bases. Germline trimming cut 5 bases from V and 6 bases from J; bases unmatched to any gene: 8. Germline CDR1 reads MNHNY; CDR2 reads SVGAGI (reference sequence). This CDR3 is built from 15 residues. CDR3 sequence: CASSQDRDEAGELFF. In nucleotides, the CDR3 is TGTGCCAGCAGTCAGGACAGGGATGAGGCCGGGGAGCTGTTTTTT.

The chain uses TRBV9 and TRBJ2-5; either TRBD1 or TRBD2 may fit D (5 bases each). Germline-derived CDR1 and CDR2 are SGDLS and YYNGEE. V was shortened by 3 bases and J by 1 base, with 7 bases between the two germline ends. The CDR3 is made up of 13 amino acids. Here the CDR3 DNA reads TGTGCCAGCAGCGGAGGGACCCAAGAGACCCAGTACTTC. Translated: CASSGGTQETQYF.

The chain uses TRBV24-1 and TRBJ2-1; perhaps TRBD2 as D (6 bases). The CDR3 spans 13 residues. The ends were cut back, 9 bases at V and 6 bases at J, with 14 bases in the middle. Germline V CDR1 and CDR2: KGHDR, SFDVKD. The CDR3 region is CATRGGVGNEQFF. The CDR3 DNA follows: TGTGCCACCCGAGGAGGGGTTGGCAATGAGCAGTTCTTC.

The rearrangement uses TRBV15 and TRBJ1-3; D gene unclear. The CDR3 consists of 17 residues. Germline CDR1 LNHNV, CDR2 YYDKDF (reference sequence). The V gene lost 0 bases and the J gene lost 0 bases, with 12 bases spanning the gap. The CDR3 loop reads CATSRDLAQDSGNTIYF. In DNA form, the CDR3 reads TGTGCCACCAGCAGAGATTTAGCCCAGGACTCTGGAAACACCATATATTTT.

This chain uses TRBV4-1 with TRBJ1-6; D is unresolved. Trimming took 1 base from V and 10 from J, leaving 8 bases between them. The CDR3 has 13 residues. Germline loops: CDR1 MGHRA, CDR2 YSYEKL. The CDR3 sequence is CASSQGGESPLHF. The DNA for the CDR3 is TGCGCCAGCAGCCAAGGAGGAGAATCACCCCTCCACTTT.

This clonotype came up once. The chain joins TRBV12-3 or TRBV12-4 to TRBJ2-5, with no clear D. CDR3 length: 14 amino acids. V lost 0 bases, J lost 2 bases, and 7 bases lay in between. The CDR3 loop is CASSLAPIQETQYF. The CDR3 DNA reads TGTGCCAGCAGTTTAGCGCCGATTCAAGAGACCCAGTACTTC.

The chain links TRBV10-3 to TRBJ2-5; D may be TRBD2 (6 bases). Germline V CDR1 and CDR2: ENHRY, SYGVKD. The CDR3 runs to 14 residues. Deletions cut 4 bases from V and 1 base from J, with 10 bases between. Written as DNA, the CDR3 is TGTGCCATCAGTGTGGGGGGTCCCCAAGAGACCCAGTACTTC. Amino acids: CAISVGGPQETQYF.

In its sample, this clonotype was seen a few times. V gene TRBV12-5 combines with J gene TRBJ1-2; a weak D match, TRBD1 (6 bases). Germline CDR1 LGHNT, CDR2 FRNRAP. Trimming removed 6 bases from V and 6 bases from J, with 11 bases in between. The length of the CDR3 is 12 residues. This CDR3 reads CASGFRGDGYTF. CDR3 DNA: TGTGCTAGTGGGTTCAGGGGTGATGGCTACACCTTC.

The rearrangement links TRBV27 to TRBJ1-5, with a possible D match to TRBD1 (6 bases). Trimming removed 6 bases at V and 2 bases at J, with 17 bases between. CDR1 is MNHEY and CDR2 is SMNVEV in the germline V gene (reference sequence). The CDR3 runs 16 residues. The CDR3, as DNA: TGTGCCAGCAGCGATATTACAGGGTTTGGCAATCAGCCCCAGCATTTT. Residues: CASSDITGFGNQPQHF.

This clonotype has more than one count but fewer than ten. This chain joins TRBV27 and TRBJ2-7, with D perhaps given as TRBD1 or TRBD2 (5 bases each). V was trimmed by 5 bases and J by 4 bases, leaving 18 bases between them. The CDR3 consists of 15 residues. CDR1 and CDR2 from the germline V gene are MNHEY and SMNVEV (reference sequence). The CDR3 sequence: CASSPGAARIYEQYF. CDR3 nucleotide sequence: TGTGCCAGCAGTCCCGGGGCTGCAAGAATATACGAGCAGTACTTC.

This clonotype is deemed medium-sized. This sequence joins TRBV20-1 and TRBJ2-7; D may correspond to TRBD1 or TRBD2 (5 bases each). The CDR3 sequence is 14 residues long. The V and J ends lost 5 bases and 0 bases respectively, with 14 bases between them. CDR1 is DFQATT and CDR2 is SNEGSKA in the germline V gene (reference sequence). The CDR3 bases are TGCAGTGCTGAAGGGACCTCCAACTCCTACGAGCAGTACTTC. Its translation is CSAEGTSNSYEQYF.

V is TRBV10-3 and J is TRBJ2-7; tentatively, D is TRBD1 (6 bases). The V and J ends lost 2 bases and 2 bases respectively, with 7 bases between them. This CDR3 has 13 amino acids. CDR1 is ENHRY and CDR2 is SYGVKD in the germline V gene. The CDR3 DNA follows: TGTGCCATCAGTGAGGAGGGGGCCTACGAGCAGTACTTC. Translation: CAISEEGAYEQYF.

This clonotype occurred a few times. The CDR3 spells CASSSDSSGGADYEQYF. For the CDR3, the DNA is TGCGCCAGCAGCTCCGATTCTAGCGGGGGGGCAGATTACGAGCAGTACTTC. This chain joins TRBV4-1 and TRBJ2-7; 12 nucleotides align to TRBD2. The V gene end was trimmed by 5 bases and the J gene end by 4 bases; junction bases not matched to a gene: 12. In germline, CDR1 is MGHRA, CDR2 YSYEKL. The CDR3 is 17 residues long.

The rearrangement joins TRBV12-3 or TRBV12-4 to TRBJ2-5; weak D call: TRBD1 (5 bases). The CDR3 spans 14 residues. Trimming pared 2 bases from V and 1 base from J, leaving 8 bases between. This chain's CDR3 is CASSLLQGQETQYF. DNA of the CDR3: TGTGCCAGCAGTTTATTGCAGGGCCAAGAGACCCAGTACTTC.

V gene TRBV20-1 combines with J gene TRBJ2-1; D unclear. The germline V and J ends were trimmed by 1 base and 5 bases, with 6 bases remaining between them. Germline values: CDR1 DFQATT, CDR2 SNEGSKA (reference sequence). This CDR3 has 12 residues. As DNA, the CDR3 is TGCAGTGCTAGAGGTATTAACAATGAGCAGTTCTTC. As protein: CSARGINNEQFF.

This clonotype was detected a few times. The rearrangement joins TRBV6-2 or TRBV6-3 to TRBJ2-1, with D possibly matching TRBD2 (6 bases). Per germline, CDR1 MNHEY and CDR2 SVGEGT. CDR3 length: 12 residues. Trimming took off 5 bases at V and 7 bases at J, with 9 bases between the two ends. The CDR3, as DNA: TGTGCCAGCAGTCGGGAGTGGAATGAGCAGTTCTTC. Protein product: CASSREWNEQFF.

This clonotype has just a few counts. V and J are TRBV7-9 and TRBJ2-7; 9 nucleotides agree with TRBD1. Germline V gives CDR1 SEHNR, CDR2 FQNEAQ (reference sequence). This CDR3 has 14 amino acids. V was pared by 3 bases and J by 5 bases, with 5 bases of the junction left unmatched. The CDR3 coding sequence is TGTGCCAGCAGCTTCGATACAGGGGGCCACGAGCAGTACTTC. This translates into CASSFDTGGHEQYF.